What follows are 8 T cell receptor beta chains derived from one specimen sequenced in a study of blood T cell repertoires in COVID-19 (dated by TCRdb to the early 2020s). Libraries were prepared through the immunoSEQ multiplex PCR assay. The clones in this table, taken by TCRdb from immuneACCESS, are in-frame only. Not every clone is retained; where verified, under half of the shortfall comes from an unresolved V gene, and the cause of the rest is unknown. In this sample the table shows about 110,000 clones, around 91% of which occur a single time. Less than 40% of the sample is held by the ten biggest clonotypes. What was sequenced was peripheral blood. The receptor source for this set is a woman aged 80 or over with acute or convalescent COVID-19.

The chain joins TRBV7-6 to TRBJ2-2; D is possibly TRBD1 (6 bases). CDR1 and CDR2 from the germline V gene are SGHVS and FNYEAQ. The CDR3 covers 17 residues. V was cut by 1 base and J by 5 bases, with 17 bases left in between. CDR3 nucleotide sequence: TGTGCCAGCAGCTTAGTTCAGGGGTGGATTGAGACCGGGGAGCTGTTTTTT. Translation: CASSLVQGWIETGELFF.

CDR3 sequence (DNA): TGTGCCAGCAGTTTCCCAAGTGAATCGGGAAACACTGAAGCTTTCTTT. It is translated as CASSFPSESGNTEAFF. This chain uses TRBV28 with TRBJ1-1; no clear D gene. The CDR3 is 16 amino acids. The V and J ends lost 3 bases and 2 bases respectively, with 16 bases between them. Germline CDR1 MDHEN, CDR2 SYDVKM.

This clone occurred once. This sequence joins TRBV7-2 and TRBJ2-7; 8 bases are shared with TRBD2. Germline-derived CDR1 and CDR2 are SGHTA and FQGNSA. This CDR3 contains 15 residues. V was clipped by 4 bases and J by 3 bases; unmatched bases: 8. The CDR3 here is CASSSGLARLYEQYF. CDR3 DNA sequence: TGTGCCAGCAGCTCCGGACTAGCTCGACTCTACGAGCAGTACTTC.

This chain joins TRBV5-1 and TRBJ2-2; TRBD2 agrees at 11 bases. J gave up 4 bases and V 6 bases, and 11 bases lay outside the gene matches. Looked up from germline, CDR1 is SGHRS and CDR2 is YFSETQ. The CDR3 runs 17 residues. The CDR3 is CASILGPSGGSTGELFF. For the CDR3, the DNA is TGCGCCAGCATTCTTGGTCCTAGCGGGGGGAGCACCGGGGAGCTGTTTTTT.

This rearrangement joins TRBV10-3 to TRBJ1-6; 8 bases align to TRBD1. Germline trimming cut 3 bases from V and 8 bases from J; bases unmatched to any gene: 9. This CDR3 contains 16 residues. The germline V gene encodes CDR1 ENHRY and CDR2 SYGVKD. The CDR3 is CAISERQTGVYSPLHF. CDR3 nucleotide sequence: TGTGCCATCAGTGAACGACAGACAGGGGTCTATTCACCCCTCCACTTT.

The chain carries TRBV7-2 and TRBJ2-7; TRBD1 is a possible D gene (6 bases). Per the germline V gene, CDR1 is SGHTA and CDR2 is FQGNSA. The CDR3 contains 15 residues. The V end lost 4 bases, the J end lost 6 bases, and 19 bases lay between the germline ends. The CDR3, as DNA: TGTGCCAGCAGCTACCTGACAGGAACCCTTTCCGAGCAGTACTTC. It is translated as CASSYLTGTLSEQYF.

The chain couples TRBV30 to TRBJ2-3, with 15 bases that match TRBD2. The V gene end was trimmed by 3 bases and the J gene end by 5 bases; junction bases not matched to a gene: 9. Per the germline V gene, CDR1 is GTSNPN and CDR2 is SVGIG (reference sequence). CDR3 size: 17 residues. CDR3 bases: TGTGCCTGGAGGACTCCGGGACTAGCGGGGGGAATAGATACGCAGTATTTT. Encoded protein: CAWRTPGLAGGIDTQYF.

The CDR3 loop reads CASSAPAGGPSYEQYF. As DNA, the CDR3 is TGTGCCAGCAGTGCCCCAGCGGGGGGGCCGTCCTACGAGCAGTACTTC. The V gene is TRBV6-1, the J gene TRBJ2-7; 10 nucleotides line up with TRBD2. Trimming removed 4 bases from V and 1 base from J; junction bases left unmatched: 7. The germline V gene has CDR1 MNHNS and CDR2 SASEGT. The CDR3 length is 16 residues.